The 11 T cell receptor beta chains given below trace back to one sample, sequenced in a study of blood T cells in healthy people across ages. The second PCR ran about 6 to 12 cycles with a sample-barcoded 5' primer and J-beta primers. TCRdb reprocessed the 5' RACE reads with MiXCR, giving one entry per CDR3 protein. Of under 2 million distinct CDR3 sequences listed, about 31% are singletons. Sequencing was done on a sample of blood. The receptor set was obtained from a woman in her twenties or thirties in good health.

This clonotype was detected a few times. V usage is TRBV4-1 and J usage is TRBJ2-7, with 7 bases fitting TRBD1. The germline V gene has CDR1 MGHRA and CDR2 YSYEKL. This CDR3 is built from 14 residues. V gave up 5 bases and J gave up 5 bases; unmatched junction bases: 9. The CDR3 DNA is TGCGCCAGCAGCAAAAACAGGGGTGTCGACGAGCAGTACTTC. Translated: CASSKNRGVDEQYF.

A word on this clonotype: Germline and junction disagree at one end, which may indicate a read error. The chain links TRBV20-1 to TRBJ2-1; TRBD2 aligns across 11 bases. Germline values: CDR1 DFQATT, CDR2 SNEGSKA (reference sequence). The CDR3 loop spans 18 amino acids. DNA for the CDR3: TGCAGTGCTAGAGCCAAGGGACTAGCGGAGAGCTCCTACGATGAGCAGTTCTTC. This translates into CSARAKGLAESSYDEQFF.

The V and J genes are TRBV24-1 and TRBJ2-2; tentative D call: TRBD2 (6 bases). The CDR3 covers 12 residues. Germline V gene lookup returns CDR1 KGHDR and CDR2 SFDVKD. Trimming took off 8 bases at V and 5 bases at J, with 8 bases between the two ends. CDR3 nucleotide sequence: TGTGCCACCACCCGGGAGACCGGGGAGCTGTTTTTT. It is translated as CATTRETGELFF.

The CDR3 DNA reads TGCAGTGCTTCATTACTGGGGCCCAATGAGCAGTTCTTC. Translating gives CSASLLGPNEQFF. The rearrangement links TRBV20-1 to TRBJ2-1, with D possibly matching TRBD1 (5 bases). Germline V gene lookup returns CDR1 DFQATT and CDR2 SNEGSKA (reference sequence). The ends were cut back, 5 bases at V and 6 bases at J, with 14 bases in the middle. CDR3 length: 13 residues.

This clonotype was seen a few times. The CDR3: CASSVAGVHEQYF. The CDR3 nucleotides read TGTGCCAGCAGCGTAGCGGGAGTCCACGAGCAGTACTTC. The rearrangement links TRBV9 to TRBJ2-7; the D gene is possibly TRBD2 (6 bases). From germline, CDR1 is SGDLS and CDR2 YYNGEE. CDR3 length equals 13 residues. V was cut by 0 bases and J by 5 bases, with 9 bases left in between.

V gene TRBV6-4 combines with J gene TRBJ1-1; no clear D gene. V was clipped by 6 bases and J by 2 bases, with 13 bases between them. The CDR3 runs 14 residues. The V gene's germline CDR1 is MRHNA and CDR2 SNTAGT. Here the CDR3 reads CASRRSTSNTEAFF. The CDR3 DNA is TGTGCCAGCAGGAGGTCCACCTCTAACACTGAAGCTTTCTTT.

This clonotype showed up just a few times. The CDR3 nucleotides are TGTGCCAGCAGCTTAGGGTCGTTACGACCGACGAACGAGCAGTACTTC. Protein sequence: CASSLGSLRPTNEQYF. The V gene is TRBV11-2, the J gene TRBJ2-5; D ambiguous. The end of the DNA is better explained by TRBJ2-7, so the J call may be wrong. Germline-derived CDR1 and CDR2 are SGHAT and FQNNGV. The CDR3 is 16 residues long.

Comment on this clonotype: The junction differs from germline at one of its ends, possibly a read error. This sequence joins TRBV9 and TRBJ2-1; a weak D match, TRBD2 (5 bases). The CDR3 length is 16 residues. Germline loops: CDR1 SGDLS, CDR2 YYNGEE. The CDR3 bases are TGTGCCAGCAGCGCGATTAGCGTATGGCCCAACAATGAGCAGTCCTTC. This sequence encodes CASSAISVWPNNEQSF.

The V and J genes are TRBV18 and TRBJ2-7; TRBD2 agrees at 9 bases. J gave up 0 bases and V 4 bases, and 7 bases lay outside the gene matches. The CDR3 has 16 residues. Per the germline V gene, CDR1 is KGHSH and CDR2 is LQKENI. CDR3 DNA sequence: TGTGCCAGCTCACAAAGCGGGGGGCTTTCCTCCTACGAGCAGTACTTC. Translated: CASSQSGGLSSYEQYF. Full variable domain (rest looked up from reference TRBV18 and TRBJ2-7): NAGVMQNPRHLVRRRGQEARLRCSPMKGHSHVYWYRQLPEEGLKFMVYLQKENIIDESGMPKERFSAEFPKEGPSILRIQQVVRGDSAAYFCASSQSGGLSSYEQYFGPGTRLTVT.

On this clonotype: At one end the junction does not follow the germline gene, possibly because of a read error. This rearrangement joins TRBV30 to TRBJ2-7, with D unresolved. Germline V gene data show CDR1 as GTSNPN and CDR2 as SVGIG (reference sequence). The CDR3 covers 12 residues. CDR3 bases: TGTGCCTGGAGACAGCTACCCTACAAGCAGTACTTC. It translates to CAWRQLPYKQYF.

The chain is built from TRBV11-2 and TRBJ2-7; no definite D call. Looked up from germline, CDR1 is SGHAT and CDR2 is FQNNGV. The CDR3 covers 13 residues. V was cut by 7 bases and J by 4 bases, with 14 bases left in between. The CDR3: CASTQGPEYEQYF. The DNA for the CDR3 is TGTGCCAGCACCCAAGGCCCAGAATACGAGCAGTACTTC.